These 7 T cell receptor beta chains originate from one sample sequenced in a study of OX40 agonist ivuxolimab in advanced cancers. Produced via immunoSEQ multiplex PCR; TCRdb's table is partial and in-frame only. Among roughly 65,000 clones listed, about three quarters were seen once. The sample here was CD4+ or CD8+ T cells sorted from blood, taken in a trial of the OX40 agonist ivuxolimab. Receptors were obtained from an adult with an advanced solid tumor such as melanoma, head and neck, liver or kidney cancer.

This clone has only a few counts. The chain carries TRBV6-4 and TRBJ2-3; 10 nucleotides agree with TRBD2. Germline loops: CDR1 MRHNA, CDR2 SNTAGT. V lost 5 bases, J lost 2 bases, and 16 bases stayed unmatched. The CDR3 has 19 residues. The CDR3 loop is CASSPRAGGLYSYTDTQYF. The DNA for the CDR3 is TGTGCCAGCAGTCCCCGAGCGGGGGGGCTCTATTCTTACACAGATACGCAGTATTTT.

Concerning this clone: This CDR3 is also generated by other DNA sequences in the sample. The gene calls are TRBV7-2 and TRBJ1-5; maybe TRBD1 (5 bases). The CDR3 totals 13 residues. Per germline, CDR1 SGHTA and CDR2 FQGNSA. Trimming shortened V by 1 base and J by 6 bases, and 7 bases separated the two germline ends. CDR3 in amino acids: CASSLGGGQPQHF. DNA of the CDR3: TGTGCCAGCAGCTTAGGGGGGGGTCAGCCCCAGCATTTT.

This clone was counted once. The chain uses TRBV12-5 and TRBJ1-1; the D gene is possibly TRBD1 (6 bases). This CDR3 has 18 residues. Germline V gene data show CDR1 as LGHNT and CDR2 as FRNRAP. Trimming removed 4 bases from V and 3 bases from J, with 24 bases in between. The CDR3 loop is CASGSPTGLRLVDTEAFF. DNA of the CDR3: TGTGCTAGTGGTTCCCCGACAGGTTTAAGGTTGGTGGACACTGAAGCTTTCTTT.

The J gene is TRBJ1-1, the V gene TRBV28; 10 bases align to TRBD1. Germline values: CDR1 MDHEN, CDR2 SYDVKM. V trimming: 6 bases; J trimming: 3 bases; junction bases outside the gene matches: 7. CDR3 length equals 15 residues. CDR3 sequence (DNA): TGTGCCAGCAGACCAAGACAGGGGGCGGACACTGAAGCTTTCTTT. It codes for CASRPRQGADTEAFF.

The chain couples TRBV5-1 to TRBJ1-1; D call uncertain. This CDR3 spans 12 amino acids. Germline V gives CDR1 SGHRS, CDR2 YFSETQ. V was clipped by 0 bases and J by 7 bases, with 7 bases between them. CDR3 bases: TGCGCCAGCAGCTTGGTGGGCCTTGAAGCTTTCTTT. Its protein product is CASSLVGLEAFF.

The genes are TRBV5-1 and TRBJ2-1, with D hard to call. Trimming cost V 5 bases and J 1 base, with 16 bases left between them. The CDR3 covers 16 residues. The germline V gene encodes CDR1 SGHRS and CDR2 YFSETQ. The CDR3 reads CASSSGTMLSYNEQFF. CDR3 in DNA: TGCGCCAGCAGTTCTGGAACTATGCTATCCTACAATGAGCAGTTCTTC. Full variable domain (remainder filled in from reference TRBV5-1 and TRBJ2-1): KAGVTQTPRYLIKTRGQQVTLSCSPISGHRSVSWYQQTPGQGLQFLFEYFSETQRNKGNFPGRFSGRQFSNSRSEMNVSTLELGDSALYLCASSSGTMLSYNEQFFGPGTRLTVL.

V usage is TRBV19 and J usage is TRBJ2-5; maybe TRBD2 (5 bases). The J call may be faulty, since TRBJ2-7 better matches the DNA end. Germline V gives CDR1 LNHDA, CDR2 SQIVND (reference sequence). This CDR3 spans 12 amino acids. CDR3 bases: TGTGCCAGTAGTAGCGGGCACTACGAGCAGTACTTC. Amino acids: CASSSGHYEQYF.